The rows below give T cell receptor beta chains drawn from one sample of a study of blood T cells in healthy people across ages. From the 5' RACE reads, TCRdb called clonotypes with MiXCR, one entry per CDR3 protein. The sample lists around 1,000,000 distinct CDR3 sequences, about 23% seen once, with about 0.72% in the top ten. This sample was shared with a second study, whose subject was T cells of mothers and their children.

The material sequenced was blood. The receptors originated from a girl aged 2 to 10 in good health. The CDR3 runs from the conserved cysteine through the conserved F or W. The order of the fields is J gene, D gene, clone size, V gene, CDR3 protein, CDR3 DNA. D genes are given only for firm matches. Size is stated for part of the rows, as once, few or many counts, or as a class when the clone is expanded.

j_call: TRBJ2-7; d_call: TRBD2; clone_size: few; v_call: TRBV7-9; cdr3_aa: CASSLLLGRGSSYEQYF; cdr3_nt: TGTGCCAGCAGCCTCTTATTGGGGCGGGGGAGCTCCTACGAGCAGTACTTC
j_call: TRBJ2-7; d_call: TRBD1; clone_size: few; v_call: TRBV5-1; cdr3_aa: CASSPTGNPYEQYF; cdr3_nt: TGCGCCAGCAGCCCGACAGGGAACCCCTACGAGCAGTACTTC
j_call: TRBJ1-2; d_call: NA; clone_size: few; v_call: TRBV29-1; cdr3_aa: CSVERPRDNYGYTF; cdr3_nt: TGCAGCGTTGAAAGGCCGAGAGACAACTATGGCTACACCTTC
j_call: TRBJ2-5; d_call: NA; clone_size: few; v_call: TRBV19; cdr3_aa: CASGMGPGDSSTQYF; cdr3_nt: TGTGCCAGTGGGATGGGTCCGGGGGACAGTTCGACCCAGTACTTC
j_call: TRBJ2-2; d_call: TRBD1; clone_size: few; v_call: TRBV7-6; cdr3_aa: CASSLGAGTVSAGELFF; cdr3_nt: TGTGCCAGCAGCTTAGGGGCCGGGACAGTATCCGCCGGGGAGCTGTTTTTT
j_call: TRBJ1-2; d_call: NA; clone_size: few; v_call: TRBV5-1; cdr3_aa: CASSLSPEISRDPNYGYTF; cdr3_nt: TGCGCCAGCAGCTTGTCCCCCGAAATATCACGGGATCCTAACTATGGCTACACCTTC
j_call: TRBJ2-3; d_call: NA; clone_size: NA; v_call: TRBV4-1; cdr3_aa: CASSQQGGTDTQYF; cdr3_nt: TGCGCCAGCAGCCAACAGGGGGGTACAGATACGCAGTATTTT
j_call: TRBJ1-5; d_call: TRBD1; clone_size: NA; v_call: TRBV20-1; cdr3_aa: CSATDRERQPQHF; cdr3_nt: TGCAGTGCTACCGACAGGGAACGGCAGCCCCAGCATTTT
j_call: TRBJ2-7; d_call: NA; clone_size: once; v_call: TRBV7-9; cdr3_aa: CVSSEDFSYEQYF; cdr3_nt: TGTGTCAGCAGCGAGGATTTCTCCTACGAGCAGTACTTC
j_call: TRBJ1-1; d_call: NA; clone_size: few; v_call: TRBV12-3/TRBV12-4; cdr3_aa: CASSVGREEAFF; cdr3_nt: TGTGCCAGCAGTGTGGGCAGGGAGGAAGCTTTCTTT
j_call: TRBJ2-1; d_call: NA; clone_size: many; v_call: TRBV12-3/TRBV12-4; cdr3_aa: CASSPSVLEFF; cdr3_nt: TGTGCCAGCAGCCCTAGTGTGTTGGAGTTCTTC
j_call: TRBJ2-7; d_call: TRBD2; clone_size: few; v_call: TRBV28; cdr3_aa: CASSPGLDFHYEQYF; cdr3_nt: TGTGCCAGCAGTCCCGGACTAGACTTCCACTACGAGCAGTACTTC
j_call: TRBJ1-6; d_call: NA; clone_size: NA; v_call: TRBV5-6; cdr3_aa: CASSLGAGNGLGALHF; cdr3_nt: TGTGCCAGCAGCTTGGGCGCAGGGAATGGATTGGGGGCCCTCCACTTT
j_call: TRBJ2-1; d_call: TRBD2; clone_size: many; v_call: TRBV5-1; cdr3_aa: CASSFSGRGGNEQFF; cdr3_nt: TGCGCCAGCAGCTTTAGCGGGAGGGGTGGCAATGAGCAGTTCTTC
j_call: TRBJ2-2; d_call: NA; clone_size: NA; v_call: TRBV2; cdr3_aa: CASWTPDTGELFF; cdr3_nt: TGTGCTTCTTGGACCCCGGACACCGGGGAGCTGTTTTTT
j_call: TRBJ1-3; d_call: NA; clone_size: few; v_call: TRBV4-1; cdr3_aa: CASSLSTVLGNTIYF; cdr3_nt: TGCGCCAGCAGCCTTAGTACAGTTCTGGGAAACACCATATATTTT
j_call: TRBJ1-4; d_call: TRBD1; clone_size: few; v_call: TRBV29-1; cdr3_aa: CSVAGGNEKLFF; cdr3_nt: TGCAGCGTTGCAGGGGGGAATGAAAAACTGTTTTTT
j_call: TRBJ2-7; d_call: NA; clone_size: few; v_call: TRBV7-2; cdr3_aa: CASSWELGDYEQYF; cdr3_nt: TGTGCCAGCAGCTGGGAGCTAGGAGACTACGAGCAGTACTTC
j_call: TRBJ1-2; d_call: NA; clone_size: few; v_call: TRBV5-6; cdr3_aa: CASSLDGGDGYTF; cdr3_nt: TGTGCCAGCAGCTTGGATGGGGGGGACGGCTACACCTTC
j_call: TRBJ2-1; d_call: TRBD2; clone_size: many; v_call: TRBV5-1; cdr3_aa: CASSLELAAYNEQFF; cdr3_nt: TGCGCCAGCAGCTTGGAACTAGCGGCATACAATGAGCAGTTCTTC
j_call: TRBJ1-4; d_call: TRBD1; clone_size: NA; v_call: TRBV4-3; cdr3_aa: CASSPGDRATNEKLFF; cdr3_nt: TGCGCCAGCAGCCCGGGGGACAGGGCTACTAATGAAAAACTGTTTTTT
j_call: TRBJ2-3; d_call: NA; clone_size: few; v_call: TRBV29-1; cdr3_aa: CSVEVFGNRITDTQYF; cdr3_nt: TGCAGCGTTGAGGTATTTGGGAACAGAATCACAGATACGCAGTATTTT
j_call: TRBJ2-5; d_call: TRBD2; clone_size: few; v_call: TRBV29-1; cdr3_aa: CSVELGLAGGEETQYF; cdr3_nt: TGCAGCGTTGAACTCGGACTAGCGGGGGGCGAAGAGACCCAGTACTTC